This T cell receptor beta chain was documented in a study of T cell repertoires in cytomegalovirus infection. TCRdb passed the reads through MiXCR, listing each CDR3 protein once. The data hold 450,000 to 600,000 distinct CDR3 sequences, with about 42% observed a single time. Germline-derived CDR1 and CDR2 are SNHLY and FYNNEI. With 4 bases removed from V and 7 bases from J, the gap between germline ends came to 14 bases. The CDR3 contains 14 residues. This clonotype was observed many times. The antigen remains unidentified. This TCR was sampled from a human donor in good health (CMV status not recorded). Some clones in this sample may be carry-over from other donors' samples. The chain couples TRBV2 to TRBJ2-1; the D gene is possibly TRBD1 (6 bases). The starting material was cultured PBMCs, obtained from culture after CMV antigen stimulation. CDR3 loop: CASSGTDRRNEQFF. In DNA, the CDR3 is TGTGCCAGCAGTGGGACAGACCGGCGGAATGAGCAGTTCTTC.